Shown below are 18 T cell receptor beta chains from a single sample sequenced in a study of T cells in Graves' hyperthyroidism and ophthalmopathy. TCR beta CDR3 regions were amplified from RNA transcripts. First-round RT-PCR with HTBI primers amplified the TCR CDR3 region. TCRdb fed the multiplex PCR reads into MiXCR, producing one record per CDR3 protein. The sample has around 800,000 distinct CDR3 sequences, over 35% seen once; the top ten hold about 9%. The sequencing input was blood. These receptor sequences come from a man younger than 30 with Graves' hyperthyroidism.

V and J are TRBV2 and TRBJ1-4; D is uncertain. The CDR3 is 14 residues long. V lost 9 bases and J lost 6, with 17 bases in between. Germline assignment: CDR1 SNHLY and CDR2 FYNNEI. The CDR3 DNA follows: TGTGCCAGTGCCACCGGGCCGGTCGATGAAAAACTGTTTTTT. Its translation is CASATGPVDEKLFF.

The chain employs TRBV7-2 and TRBJ2-5; possible D gene TRBD1, 5 bases. The V gene lost 10 bases and the J gene lost 3 bases, with 15 bases spanning the gap. Germline V gene lookup returns CDR1 SGHTA and CDR2 FQGNSA. There are 13 residues in the CDR3. The CDR3 DNA reads TGTGCCACCGTGGCAGGGTGGGAAGAGACCCAGTACTTC. Its translation: CATVAGWEETQYF.

The table lists this clonotype with a few counts. This chain links TRBV25-1 with TRBJ1-4; D may be TRBD1 (5 bases). Germline CDR1 reads MGHDK; CDR2 reads SYGVNS. The CDR3 length is 13 residues. The germline V and J ends were trimmed by 6 bases and 5 bases, with 10 bases remaining between them. CDR3: CASSDSWNEKLFF. For the CDR3, the DNA is TGTGCCAGCAGCGACAGCTGGAATGAAAAACTGTTTTTT.

With respect to this clonotype: This could be a read error, since a much larger clone is one nucleotide away. This rearrangement joins TRBV20-1 to TRBJ2-5, with D perhaps being TRBD1 or TRBD2 (5 bases each). Germline V gene sequence: CDR1 DFQATT, CDR2 SNEGSKA (reference sequence). The CDR3 contains 13 residues. V was shortened by 3 bases and J by 5 bases, with 13 bases between the two germline ends. As DNA, the CDR3 is TGCAGTGCTAGGCCGTCGGGGCGGGAGACCCAGTACTTC. This codes for CSARPSGRETQYF.

This clonotype was seen a few times. The V and J genes are TRBV12-3 or TRBV12-4 and TRBJ1-5; D not certain. The CDR3 runs 13 residues. V was clipped by 2 bases and J by 6 bases, with 8 bases between them. CDR3: CASSLYVFQPQHF. CDR3 sequence (DNA): TGTGCCAGCAGTTTATATGTTTTTCAGCCCCAGCATTTT.

In this sample, this clonotype turned up many times. The chain links TRBV10-3 to TRBJ2-7, with D possibly matching TRBD2 (6 bases). Trimming removed 3 bases from V and 5 bases from J, with 11 bases in between. The CDR3 sequence is 13 residues long. CDR1 ENHRY and CDR2 SYGVKD come from the germline V gene. The CDR3 DNA sequence: TGTGCCATCAGTGACAGGGAGGCGGACGAGCAGTACTTC. Amino acid sequence: CAISDREADEQYF.

This clonotype was seen a single time. At one of its ends the junction is not consistent with the germline gene, which may arise from a read error. The V and J genes are TRBV19 and TRBJ2-7; the D is unclear. CDR1 and CDR2 (germline): LNHDA, SQIVND (reference sequence). The CDR3 has 15 amino acids. In DNA form, the CDR3 reads TGTGCCAGTAGTATAGCGGAAGGTGCCTTTTACGAGCAGCACTTC. Amino acid sequence: CASSIAEGAFYEQHF.

This clonotype was seen many times. The chain joins TRBV29-1 to TRBJ2-5; D may be TRBD2 (5 bases). The CDR3 contains 13 residues. CDR1 is SQVTM and CDR2 is ANQGSEA in the germline V gene. The V and J ends lost 3 bases and 5 bases respectively, with 13 bases between them. The CDR3 nucleotides are TGCAGCGTTGATTTACTAAGGGAGGAGACCCAGTACTTC. Translating gives CSVDLLREETQYF.

This clonotype was counted only a few times. The V and J genes are TRBV7-2 and TRBJ2-7; D might be TRBD2 (6 bases). CDR1 SGHTA and CDR2 FQGNSA come from the germline V gene. Trimming took 5 bases from V and 5 from J, leaving 13 bases between them. The CDR3 is 13 residues long. CDR3 residues: CASSHSSGDEQYF. The CDR3, as DNA: TGTGCCAGCAGCCACTCCTCGGGGGACGAGCAGTACTTC.

This CDR3 is CATSSPIGETQYF. In DNA form, the CDR3 reads TGTGCCACCAGCAGCCCCATTGGGGAGACCCAGTACTTC. This chain connects TRBV15 to TRBJ2-5; D ambiguous. Germline V gene lookup returns CDR1 LNHNV and CDR2 YYDKDF (reference sequence). Trimming pared 3 bases from V and 5 bases from J, leaving 10 bases between. The CDR3 has 13 amino acids.

This clonotype came up many times. V and J are TRBV15 and TRBJ1-2; 7 positions match TRBD1. The CDR3 spans 16 residues. J lost 8 bases, V lost 0 bases, and 12 bases had no gene match. CDR1 is LNHNV and CDR2 is YYDKDF in the germline V gene (reference sequence). CDR3 DNA sequence: TGTGCCACCAGCAGAGATCCTCACCGACAGGGTGGCGGCTACACCTTC. Its translation is CATSRDPHRQGGGYTF.

The chain combines TRBV9 with TRBJ2-5; tentatively, D is TRBD1 (6 bases). Germline V CDR1 and CDR2: SGDLS, YYNGEE. V lost 7 bases, J lost 1 base, and 14 bases lay in between. This CDR3 has 14 residues. The CDR3 nucleotides are TGTGCCAGCTCACCAGGGGAAATCCAAGAGACCCAGTACTTC. This sequence encodes CASSPGEIQETQYF.

This clonotype appeared a few times. This may be a read error, as it is one base from a much larger clone. The rearrangement joins TRBV29-1 to TRBJ2-2; D is possibly TRBD1 or TRBD2 (5 bases each). This CDR3 comprises 14 residues. Germline V gives CDR1 SQVTM, CDR2 ANQGSEA. The V and J ends lost 5 bases and 0 bases respectively, with 10 bases between them. This chain's CDR3 is CSVTGRANTGELFF. The CDR3 DNA reads as TGCAGCGTTACGGGACGAGCGAACACCGGGGAGCTGTTTTTT.

This clonotype was picked up many times. V is TRBV7-9 and J is TRBJ1-1; the D gene is possibly TRBD1 (5 bases). CDR1 is SEHNR, CDR2 FQNEAQ, per germline (reference sequence). Trimming cost V 5 bases and J 1 base, with 14 bases left between them. The CDR3 loop spans 15 amino acids. The DNA for the CDR3 is TGTGCCAGCAGCCAAGATCACAGGTCGAACACTGAAGCTTTCTTT. Translating gives CASSQDHRSNTEAFF.

Ten or more counts support this clonotype. This chain uses TRBV9 with TRBJ1-2; 12 bases line up with TRBD1. The CDR3 has 14 residues. V shed 5 bases, J shed 5 bases, and the junction held 4 bases outside the gene matches. CDR1 SGDLS and CDR2 YYNGEE come from the germline V gene. The CDR3 protein is CASRGDRGLYGYTF. As DNA, the CDR3 is TGTGCCAGCAGAGGGGACAGGGGGCTGTATGGCTACACCTTC.

This chain joins TRBV19 and TRBJ2-5; TRBD1 matches at 7 bases. CDR1 and CDR2 (germline): LNHDA, SQIVND (reference sequence). The CDR3 spans 17 residues. J gave up 4 bases and V 4 bases, and 15 bases lay outside the gene matches. The CDR3 here is CASSTTLRQGLVETQYF. For the CDR3, the DNA is TGTGCCAGTAGTACGACCCTTCGACAGGGTTTGGTAGAGACCCAGTACTTC.

On this clonotype itself: The conserved phenylalanine or tryptophan normally closing the CDR3 is absent here, so this likely arose from a read error. The limits of the CDR3 on the DNA are not certain, so only TCRdb's listed CDR3 is given. The gene calls are TRBV7-8 and TRBJ1-1. Germline values: CDR1 SGHVS, CDR2 FQNEAQ. The CDR3 is 10 amino acids long, termini counted. Here the CDR3 reads CASSRHVASS.

Ten or more counts support this clonotype. J is TRBJ1-1 and V is TRBV6-6; the D gene is possibly TRBD1 (6 bases). Germline values: CDR1 MNHNY, CDR2 SVGAGI (reference sequence). V was pared by 7 bases and J by 0 bases, with 15 bases between. CDR3 size: 15 residues. The CDR3 sequence is CASTEGQSMNTEAFF. DNA for the CDR3: TGTGCCAGCACCGAAGGACAGTCGATGAACACTGAAGCTTTCTTT.